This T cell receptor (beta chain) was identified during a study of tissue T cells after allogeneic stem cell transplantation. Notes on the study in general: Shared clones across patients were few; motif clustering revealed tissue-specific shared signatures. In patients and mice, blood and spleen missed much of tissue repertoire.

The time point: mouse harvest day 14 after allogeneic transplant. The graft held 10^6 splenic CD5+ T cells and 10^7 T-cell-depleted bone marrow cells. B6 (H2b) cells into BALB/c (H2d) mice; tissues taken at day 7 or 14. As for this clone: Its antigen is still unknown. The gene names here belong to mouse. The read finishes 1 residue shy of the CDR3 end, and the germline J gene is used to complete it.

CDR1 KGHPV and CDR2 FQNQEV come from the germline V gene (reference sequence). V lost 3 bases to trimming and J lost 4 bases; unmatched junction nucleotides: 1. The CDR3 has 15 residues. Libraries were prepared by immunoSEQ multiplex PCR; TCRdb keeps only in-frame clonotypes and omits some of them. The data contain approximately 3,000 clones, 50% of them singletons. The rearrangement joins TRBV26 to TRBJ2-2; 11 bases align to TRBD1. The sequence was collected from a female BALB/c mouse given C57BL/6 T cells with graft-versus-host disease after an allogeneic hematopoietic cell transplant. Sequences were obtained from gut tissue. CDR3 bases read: TGTGCCAGCAGTCTTGGGACAGGGGGCACCGGGCAGCTCTAC. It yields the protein CASSLGTGGTGQLY. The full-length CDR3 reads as CASSLGTGGTGQLYF.